This T cell receptor (beta chain) was captured in a study of post-analysis software for immune sequencing data (dated by TCRdb to the mid-2010s). Notes on the research overall: Recorded disease courses included relapsing-remitting, secondary progressive and progressive-relapsing multiple sclerosis, with some patients lacking subtype annotation. The patient repertoires were set against 11 previously published healthy control repertoires from donors whose ages ranged from about 6 to 27 years. A subset of samples was prepared in parallel using single-end sample barcoding, then pooled and co-amplified after Illumina adapter ligation.

The library was produced with PCR. Sequencing relied on an Illumina HiSeq 2500. Unique molecular identifiers were incorporated into TCR beta cDNA libraries to reduce PCR and sequencing biases. Per 1 to 10 million input T cells, approximately 500,000 cDNA molecules were obtained, such that each molecule approximated one T cell. The same protocol used for the earlier healthy control dataset was applied to prepare and sequence the patient libraries. Within a given batch, samples were prepared together, multiplexed and sequenced on the same HiSeq lane. As for the original processing: Raw barcoded reads were processed with MIGEC, discarding single-read molecular identifier groups before consensus assembly and CDR3 extraction. VDJtools was used for post-analysis of the clonotype tables, and diversity was normalized by down-sampling every dataset to the size of the smallest sample. To correct batch-related cross-sample contamination, repertoire overlap clustering matched CDR3 amino acid sequences but not nucleotide sequences. TCRdb reprocessing: public reads trimmed at Q25 with fastp, clones called with MiXCR, in-frame beta chains kept. When rows share a CDR3 protein, they turn into one entry using the most common DNA and genes. The V and J calls reflect TCRdb's pipeline rather than the authors' work. This sample gives 820,000 or so distinct CDR3 sequences in total; around 50% of them show up just once. The ten largest clones represent around 4.5% of the sample.

For this clonotype: The antigen it recognizes is unknown. Base quality data are lacking; no much larger clone is found one base away.

The research as a whole found: The multiple sclerosis patient group was slightly younger than the control group. When samples were clustered directly using the F measure, samples prepared in the same batch co-clustered strongly, which prompted a batch-effect correction. Multiple sclerosis patients had significantly lower normalized Chao1 diversity than controls, a result that suggests substantial peripheral T-cell clonal expansion.

To demonstrate the VDJtools post-analysis software, the study profiled TCR beta repertoires from the peripheral blood of around 13 young patients with multiple sclerosis. The multiple sclerosis patients were children and adolescents between roughly 6 and 17 years of age. The TCR was taken from a girl aged 5 to 17 with multiple sclerosis. The specimen was blood.

The nucleotides are TGTGCCAGCAGTTTAGTTGAGGGGATGAACACTGAAGCTTTCTTT. Translated, it gives CASSLVEGMNTEAFF. The chain couples TRBV12-3 or TRBV12-4 to TRBJ1-1; the D gene is perhaps TRBD1, on 5 matching bases. V was cut back by 1 base and J by 0 bases, leaving a gap of 9 bases between them. The CDR3 sequence holds 15 residues, the cysteine and phenylalanine included. The read is trimmed to its CDR3 DNA, 45 bases read in frame from base 1.